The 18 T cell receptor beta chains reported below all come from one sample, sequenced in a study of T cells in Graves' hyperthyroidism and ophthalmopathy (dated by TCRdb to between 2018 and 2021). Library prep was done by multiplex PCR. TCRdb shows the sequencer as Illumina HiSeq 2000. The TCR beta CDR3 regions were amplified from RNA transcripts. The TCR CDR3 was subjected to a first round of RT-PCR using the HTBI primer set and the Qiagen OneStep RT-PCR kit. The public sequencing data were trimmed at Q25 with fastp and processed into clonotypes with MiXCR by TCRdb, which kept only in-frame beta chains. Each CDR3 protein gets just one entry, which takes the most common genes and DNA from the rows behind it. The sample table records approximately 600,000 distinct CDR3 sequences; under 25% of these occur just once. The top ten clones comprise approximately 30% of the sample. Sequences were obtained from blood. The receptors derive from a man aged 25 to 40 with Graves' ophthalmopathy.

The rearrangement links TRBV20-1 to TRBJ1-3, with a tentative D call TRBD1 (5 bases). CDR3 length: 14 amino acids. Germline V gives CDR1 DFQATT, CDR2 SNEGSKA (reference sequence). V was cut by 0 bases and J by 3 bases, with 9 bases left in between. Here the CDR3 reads CSARDGTDGNTIYF. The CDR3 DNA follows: TGCAGTGCTAGAGACGGGACGGATGGAAACACCATATATTTT.

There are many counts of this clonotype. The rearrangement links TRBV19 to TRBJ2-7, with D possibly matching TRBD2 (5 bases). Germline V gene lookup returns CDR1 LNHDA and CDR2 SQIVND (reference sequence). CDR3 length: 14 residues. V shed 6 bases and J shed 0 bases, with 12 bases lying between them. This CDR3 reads CASSRRSASYEQYF. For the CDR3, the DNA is TGTGCCAGTAGCAGGAGGTCCGCCTCCTACGAGCAGTACTTC.

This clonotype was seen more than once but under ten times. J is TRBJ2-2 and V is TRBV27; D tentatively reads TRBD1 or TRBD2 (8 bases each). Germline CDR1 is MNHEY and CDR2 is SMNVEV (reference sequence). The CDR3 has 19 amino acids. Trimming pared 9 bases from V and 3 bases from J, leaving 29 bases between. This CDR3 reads CASCAGGEKLAEDTGELFF. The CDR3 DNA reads TGTGCCAGTTGTGCAGGGGGCGAAAAACTAGCGGAGGACACCGGGGAGCTGTTTTTT.

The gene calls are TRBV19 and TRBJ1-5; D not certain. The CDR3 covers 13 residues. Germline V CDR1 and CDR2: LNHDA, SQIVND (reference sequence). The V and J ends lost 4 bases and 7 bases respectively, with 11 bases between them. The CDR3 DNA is TGTGCCAGTAGTAGGGCAGTATTACAGCCCCAGCATTTT. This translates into CASSRAVLQPQHF.

CDR3 coding DNA: TGTGCCAGTAGCCGTACAAGAGGCGACACTGAAGCTTTCTTT. This sequence encodes CASSRTRGDTEAFF. The V call is TRBV19, the J call TRBJ1-1, with D hard to call. V was clipped by 6 bases and J by 3 bases, with 14 bases between them. This CDR3 spans 14 amino acids. CDR1 is LNHDA, CDR2 SQIVND, per germline (reference sequence).

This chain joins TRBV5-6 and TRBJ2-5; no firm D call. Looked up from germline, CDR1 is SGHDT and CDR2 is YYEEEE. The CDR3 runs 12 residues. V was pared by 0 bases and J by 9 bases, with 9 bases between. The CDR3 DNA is TGTGCCAGCAGCTTGGGCGCACAGCCCCAGTACTTC. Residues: CASSLGAQPQYF. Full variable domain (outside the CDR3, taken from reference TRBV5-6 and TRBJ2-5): DAGVTQSPTHLIKTRGQQVTLRCSPKSGHDTVSWYQQALGQGPQFIFQYYEEEERQRGNFPDRFSGHQFPNYSSELNVNALLLGDSALYLCASSLGAQPQYFGPGTRLLVL.

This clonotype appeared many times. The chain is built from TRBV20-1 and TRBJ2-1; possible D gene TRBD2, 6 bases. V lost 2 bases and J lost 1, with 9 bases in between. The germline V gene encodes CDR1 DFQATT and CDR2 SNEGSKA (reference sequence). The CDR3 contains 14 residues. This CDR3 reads CSARRSGSYNEQFF. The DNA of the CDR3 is TGCAGTGCTAGACGTAGCGGTTCCTACAATGAGCAGTTCTTC.

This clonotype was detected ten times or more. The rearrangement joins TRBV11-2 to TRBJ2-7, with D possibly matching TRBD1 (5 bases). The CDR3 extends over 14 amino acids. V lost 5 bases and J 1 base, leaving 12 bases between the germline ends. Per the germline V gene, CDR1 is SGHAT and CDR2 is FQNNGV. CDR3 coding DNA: TGTGCCAGCAGCCAACTGGACATATCCTACGAGCAGTACTTC. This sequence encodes CASSQLDISYEQYF.

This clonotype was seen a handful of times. CDR3 sequence (DNA): TGTGCCAGCACGGGGCGGGACGGAACCTACGAGCAGTACTTC. Encoded protein: CASTGRDGTYEQYF. V and J are TRBV18 and TRBJ2-7, with a weak D call TRBD2 (6 bases). This CDR3 is built from 14 residues. V lost 8 bases and J 2 bases, leaving 16 bases between the germline ends. Germline values: CDR1 KGHSH, CDR2 LQKENI.

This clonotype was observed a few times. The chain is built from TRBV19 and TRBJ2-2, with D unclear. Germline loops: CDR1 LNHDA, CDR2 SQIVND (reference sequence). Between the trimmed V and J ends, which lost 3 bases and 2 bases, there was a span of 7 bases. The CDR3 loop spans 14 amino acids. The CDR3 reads CASSMGGNTGELFF. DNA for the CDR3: TGTGCCAGTAGTATGGGCGGAAACACCGGGGAGCTGTTTTTT.

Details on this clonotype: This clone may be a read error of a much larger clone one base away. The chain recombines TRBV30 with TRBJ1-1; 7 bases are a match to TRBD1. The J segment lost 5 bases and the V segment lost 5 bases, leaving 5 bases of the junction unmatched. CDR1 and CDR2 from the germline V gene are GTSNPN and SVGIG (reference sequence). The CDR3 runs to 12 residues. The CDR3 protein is CAWGEQGTEAFF. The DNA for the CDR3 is TGTGCCTGGGGCGAACAGGGGACTGAAGCTTTCTTT.

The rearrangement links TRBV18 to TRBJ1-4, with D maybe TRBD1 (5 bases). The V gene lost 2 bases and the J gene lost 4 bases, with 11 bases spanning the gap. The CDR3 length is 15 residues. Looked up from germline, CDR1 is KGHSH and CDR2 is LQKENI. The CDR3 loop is CASSPTGGSNEKLFF. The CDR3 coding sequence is TGTGCCAGCTCACCAACGGGGGGGAGTAATGAAAAACTGTTTTTT. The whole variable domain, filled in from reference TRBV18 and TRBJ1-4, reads NAGVMQNPRHLVRRRGQEARLRCSPMKGHSHVYWYRQLPEEGLKFMVYLQKENIIDESGMPKERFSAEFPKEGPSILRIQQVVRGDSAAYFCASSPTGGSNEKLFFGSGTQLSVL.

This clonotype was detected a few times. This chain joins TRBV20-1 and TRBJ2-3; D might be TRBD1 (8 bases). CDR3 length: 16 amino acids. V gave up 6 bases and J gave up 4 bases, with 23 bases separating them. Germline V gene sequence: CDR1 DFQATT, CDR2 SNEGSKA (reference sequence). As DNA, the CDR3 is TGCAGTGCCCTGGACAGGGAACGCGGGAGCCCAGATACGCAGTATTTT. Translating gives CSALDRERGSPDTQYF.

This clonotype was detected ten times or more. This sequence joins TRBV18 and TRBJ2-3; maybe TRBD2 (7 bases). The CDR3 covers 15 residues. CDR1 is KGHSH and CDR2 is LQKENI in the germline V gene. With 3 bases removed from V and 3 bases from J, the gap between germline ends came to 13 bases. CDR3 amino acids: CASSPTSGTTDTQYF. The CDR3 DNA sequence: TGTGCCAGCTCACCTACAAGCGGGACAACAGATACGCAGTATTTT.

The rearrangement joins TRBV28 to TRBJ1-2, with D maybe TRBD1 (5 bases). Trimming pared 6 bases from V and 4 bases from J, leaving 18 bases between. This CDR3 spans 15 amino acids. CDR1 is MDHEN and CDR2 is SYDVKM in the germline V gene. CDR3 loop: CASSPGQLRVYGYTF. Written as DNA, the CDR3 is TGTGCCAGCAGCCCAGGGCAGCTCCGGGTCTATGGCTACACCTTC.

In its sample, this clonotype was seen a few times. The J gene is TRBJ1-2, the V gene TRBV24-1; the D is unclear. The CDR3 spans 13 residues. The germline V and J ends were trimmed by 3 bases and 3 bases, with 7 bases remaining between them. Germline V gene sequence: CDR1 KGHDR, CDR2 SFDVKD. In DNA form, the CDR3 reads TGTGCCACCAGTGATAGAGGGTACTATGGCTACACCTTC. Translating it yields CATSDRGYYGYTF.

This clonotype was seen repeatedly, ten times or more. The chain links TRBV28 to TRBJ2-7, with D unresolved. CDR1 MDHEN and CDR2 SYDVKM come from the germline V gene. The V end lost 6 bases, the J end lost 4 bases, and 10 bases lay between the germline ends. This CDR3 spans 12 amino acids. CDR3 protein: CASSQRAYEQYF. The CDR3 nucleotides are TGTGCCAGCAGCCAGCGAGCATACGAGCAGTACTTC.

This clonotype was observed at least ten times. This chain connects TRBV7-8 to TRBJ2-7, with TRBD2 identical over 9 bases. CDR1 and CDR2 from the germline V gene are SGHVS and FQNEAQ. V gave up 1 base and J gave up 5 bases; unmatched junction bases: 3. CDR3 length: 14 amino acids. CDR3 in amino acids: CASSLGGRANEQYF. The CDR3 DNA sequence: TGTGCCAGCAGCTTAGGCGGGAGGGCGAACGAGCAGTACTTC.